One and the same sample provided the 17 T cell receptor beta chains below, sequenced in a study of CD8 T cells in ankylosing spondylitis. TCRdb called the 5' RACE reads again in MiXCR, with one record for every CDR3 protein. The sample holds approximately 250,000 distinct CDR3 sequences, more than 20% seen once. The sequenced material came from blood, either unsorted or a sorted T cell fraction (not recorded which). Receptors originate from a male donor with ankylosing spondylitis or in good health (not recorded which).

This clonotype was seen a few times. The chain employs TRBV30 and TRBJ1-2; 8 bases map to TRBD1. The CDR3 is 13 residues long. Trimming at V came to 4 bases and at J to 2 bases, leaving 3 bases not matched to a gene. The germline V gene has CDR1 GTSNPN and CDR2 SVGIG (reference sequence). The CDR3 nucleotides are TGTGCCTGGAATCGACAGGGGAACTATGGCTACACCTTC. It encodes CAWNRQGNYGYTF.

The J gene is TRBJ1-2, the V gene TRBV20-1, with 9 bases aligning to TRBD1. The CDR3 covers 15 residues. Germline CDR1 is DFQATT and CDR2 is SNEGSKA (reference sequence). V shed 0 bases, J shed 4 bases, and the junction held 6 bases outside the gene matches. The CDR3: CSARDRTGVAYGYTF. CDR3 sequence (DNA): TGCAGTGCTAGAGATAGGACAGGGGTGGCCTATGGCTACACCTTC.

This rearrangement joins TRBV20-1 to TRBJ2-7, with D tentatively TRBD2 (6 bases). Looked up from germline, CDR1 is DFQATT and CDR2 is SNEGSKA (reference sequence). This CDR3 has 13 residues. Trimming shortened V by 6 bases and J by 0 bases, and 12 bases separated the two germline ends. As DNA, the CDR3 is TGCAGTGCACCCCTAGCGAGCTCCTACGAGCAGTACTTC. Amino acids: CSAPLASSYEQYF.

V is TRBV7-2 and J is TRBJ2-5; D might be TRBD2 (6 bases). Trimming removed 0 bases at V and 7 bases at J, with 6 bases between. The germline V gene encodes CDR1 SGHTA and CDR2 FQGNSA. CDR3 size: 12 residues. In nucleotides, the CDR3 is TGTGCCAGCAGCTTAGCGCGGGGGACCCAGTACTTC. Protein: CASSLARGTQYF.

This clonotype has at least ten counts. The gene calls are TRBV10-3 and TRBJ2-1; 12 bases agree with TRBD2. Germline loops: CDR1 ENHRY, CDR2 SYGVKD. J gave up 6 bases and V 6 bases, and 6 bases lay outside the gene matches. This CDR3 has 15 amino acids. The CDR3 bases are TGTGCCATCAGAATGACTAGCGGGGGATCCAATGAGCAGTTCTTC. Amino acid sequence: CAIRMTSGGSNEQFF.

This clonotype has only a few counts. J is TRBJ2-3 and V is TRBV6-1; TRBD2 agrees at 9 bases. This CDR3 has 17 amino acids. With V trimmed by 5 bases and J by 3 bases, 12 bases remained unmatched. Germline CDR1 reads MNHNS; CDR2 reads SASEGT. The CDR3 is CASSPGLAGRGTDTQYF. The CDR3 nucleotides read TGTGCCAGCAGTCCCGGGCTAGCGGGGAGGGGGACAGATACGCAGTATTTT.

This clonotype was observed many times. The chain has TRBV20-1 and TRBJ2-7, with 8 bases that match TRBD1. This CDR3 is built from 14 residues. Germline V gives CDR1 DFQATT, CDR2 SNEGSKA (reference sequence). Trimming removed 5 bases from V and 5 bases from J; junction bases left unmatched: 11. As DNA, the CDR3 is TGCAGTGCTCCTAACGCAGGGGGCGCGGACGAGCAGTACTTC. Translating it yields CSAPNAGGADEQYF.

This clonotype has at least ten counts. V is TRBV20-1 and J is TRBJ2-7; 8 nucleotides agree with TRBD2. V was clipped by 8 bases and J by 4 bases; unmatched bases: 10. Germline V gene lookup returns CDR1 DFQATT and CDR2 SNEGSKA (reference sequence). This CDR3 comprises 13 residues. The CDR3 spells CSPSGGPAYEQYF. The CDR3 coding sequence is TGCAGTCCCAGCGGGGGCCCAGCTTACGAGCAGTACTTC.

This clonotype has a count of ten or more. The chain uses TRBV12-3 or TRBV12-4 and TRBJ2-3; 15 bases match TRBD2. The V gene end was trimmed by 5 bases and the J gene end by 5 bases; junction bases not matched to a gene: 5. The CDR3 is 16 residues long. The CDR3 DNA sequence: TGTGCCAGCAGTCCCGGGACTAGCGGGGGGAAAGATACGCAGTATTTT. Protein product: CASSPGTSGGKDTQYF.

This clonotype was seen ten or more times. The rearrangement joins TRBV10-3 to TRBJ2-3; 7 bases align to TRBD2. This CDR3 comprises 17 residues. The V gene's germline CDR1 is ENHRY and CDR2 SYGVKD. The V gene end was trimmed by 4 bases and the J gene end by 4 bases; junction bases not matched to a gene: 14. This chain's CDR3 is CAISGAPGRGRADTQYF. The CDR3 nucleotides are TGTGCCATCAGTGGAGCCCCGGGGCGGGGGAGGGCAGATACGCAGTATTTT.

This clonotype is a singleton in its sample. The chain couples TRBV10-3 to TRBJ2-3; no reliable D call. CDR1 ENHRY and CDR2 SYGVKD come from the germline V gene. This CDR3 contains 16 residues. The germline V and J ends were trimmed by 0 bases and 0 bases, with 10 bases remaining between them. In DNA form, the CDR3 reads TGTGCCATCAGTGAGTCGCCCCCTGTTAGCACAGATACGCAGTATTTT. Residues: CAISESPPVSTDTQYF.

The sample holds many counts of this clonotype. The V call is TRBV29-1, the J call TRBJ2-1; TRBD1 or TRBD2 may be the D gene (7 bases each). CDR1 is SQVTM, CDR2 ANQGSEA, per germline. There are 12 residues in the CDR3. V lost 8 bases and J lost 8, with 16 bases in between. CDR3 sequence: CSTQGEGYEQFF. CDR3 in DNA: TGCAGCACCCAGGGGGAGGGCTATGAGCAGTTCTTC.

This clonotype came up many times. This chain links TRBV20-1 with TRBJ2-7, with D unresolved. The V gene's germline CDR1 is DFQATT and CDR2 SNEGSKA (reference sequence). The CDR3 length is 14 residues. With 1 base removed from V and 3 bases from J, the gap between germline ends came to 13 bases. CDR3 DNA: TGCAGTGCTAGAGTCATGGCCTATTACTACGAGCAGTACTTC. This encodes CSARVMAYYYEQYF.

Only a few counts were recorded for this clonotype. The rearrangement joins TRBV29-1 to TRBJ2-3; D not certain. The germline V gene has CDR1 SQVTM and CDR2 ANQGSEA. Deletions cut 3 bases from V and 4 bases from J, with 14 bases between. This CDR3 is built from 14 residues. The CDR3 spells CSVDGARAADTQYF. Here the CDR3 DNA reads TGCAGCGTTGATGGCGCCCGAGCAGCAGATACGCAGTATTTT.

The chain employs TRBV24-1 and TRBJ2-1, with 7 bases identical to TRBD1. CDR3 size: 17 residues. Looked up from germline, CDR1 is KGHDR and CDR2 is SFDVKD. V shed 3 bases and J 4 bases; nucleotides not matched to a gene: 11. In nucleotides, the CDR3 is TGTGCCACCAGTGATCCAACAGGACAGGTCGGGTACAATGAGCAGTTCTTC. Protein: CATSDPTGQVGYNEQFF.

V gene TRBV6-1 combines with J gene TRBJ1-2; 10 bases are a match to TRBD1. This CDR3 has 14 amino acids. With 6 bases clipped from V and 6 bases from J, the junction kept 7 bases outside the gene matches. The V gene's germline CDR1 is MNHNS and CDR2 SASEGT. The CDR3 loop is CASSRGQGRNGYTF. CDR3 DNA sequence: TGTGCCAGCAGCCGGGGACAGGGGAGGAATGGCTACACCTTC.

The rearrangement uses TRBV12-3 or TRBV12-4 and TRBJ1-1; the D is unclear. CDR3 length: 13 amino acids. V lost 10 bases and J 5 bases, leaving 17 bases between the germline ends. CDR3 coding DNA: TGTGCCAACACCCGGTTGATGGGGACTGAAGCTTTCTTT. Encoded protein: CANTRLMGTEAFF.